These 11 T cell receptor beta chains came from one sample sequenced in a study of cytomegalovirus exposure and HLA in healthy donors. The study ran its PCR with 60 Vbeta and 13 Jbeta primers. The data were produced by immunoSEQ multiplex PCR, yet TCRdb's version contains in-frame clones alone and is incomplete. Of roughly 100,000 clones listed, roughly 70% are singletons. The specimen was PBMCs. These receptors originate from a man aged 35-49 years in good health and CMV-seropositive.

J is TRBJ1-5 and V is TRBV4-1, with no clear D. This CDR3 is 14 amino acids long. V lost 0 bases and J lost 4, with 7 bases in between. The germline CDR1 and CDR2 sequences are MGHRA and YSYEKL. The chain's CDR3 is CASSQDAGNQPQHF. The DNA for the CDR3 is TGCGCCAGCAGCCAAGACGCGGGAAATCAGCCCCAGCATTTT.

This clone was seen a few times. The V and J genes are TRBV27 and TRBJ2-7; 7 bases fit TRBD1. Germline lookup yields CDR1 MNHEY and CDR2 SMNVEV (reference sequence). The CDR3 sequence is 14 residues long. The J segment lost 5 bases and the V segment lost 5 bases, leaving 9 bases of the junction unmatched. The CDR3 loop is CASSQQGSKDEQYF. The CDR3 DNA reads TGTGCCAGCAGTCAACAGGGGTCCAAAGACGAGCAGTACTTC.

The chain couples TRBV27 to TRBJ2-1; possible D gene TRBD1, 5 bases. Germline CDR1 reads MNHEY; CDR2 reads SMNVEV (reference sequence). The CDR3 is made up of 13 amino acids. Trimming pared 2 bases from V and 3 bases from J, leaving 5 bases between. The CDR3 sequence is CASSLTGYNEQFF. DNA of the CDR3: TGTGCCAGCAGTTTAACAGGCTACAATGAGCAGTTCTTC.

This clone was seen only once. CDR3 protein: CASSPRETAHTRETQYF. DNA of the CDR3: TGTGCCAGCTCACCACGGGAGACGGCACATACTCGGGAGACCCAGTACTTC. The chain links TRBV18 to TRBJ2-5, with a possible D match to TRBD2 (5 bases). The germline gives CDR1 KGHSH, CDR2 LQKENI. The CDR3 is made up of 17 amino acids. V dropped 1 base and J dropped 5 bases, with 20 bases sitting between them.

On this clone: Other DNA sequences in the same sample also yield this CDR3. The genes are TRBV7-9 and TRBJ2-3; 10 bases are a match to TRBD2. Trimming cost V 5 bases and J 3 bases; bases outside gene matches: 5. Germline V lookup: CDR1 SEHNR, CDR2 FQNEAQ (reference sequence). The CDR3 has 15 amino acids. The CDR3 DNA is TGTGCCAGCAGCCCCCCTAGCGGGAGAACAGATACGCAGTATTTT. It translates to CASSPPSGRTDTQYF.

The chain recombines TRBV4-1 with TRBJ1-2; no clear D gene. Per the germline V gene, CDR1 is MGHRA and CDR2 is YSYEKL. Trimming left V 4 bases short and J 1 base short, with 10 bases between. There are 14 residues in the CDR3. CDR3: CASSPILDNYGYTF. Written as DNA, the CDR3 is TGCGCCAGCAGCCCCATACTTGATAACTATGGCTACACCTTC.

The chain joins TRBV5-4 to TRBJ2-5; tentative D call: TRBD2 (7 bases). The V end lost 1 base, the J end lost 7 bases, and 14 bases lay between the germline ends. This CDR3 region has 14 residues. Looked up from germline, CDR1 is SGHNT and CDR2 is YYREEE (reference sequence). The CDR3 loop is CASSLPGGEGTQYF. CDR3 nucleotides: TGTGCCAGCAGCTTGCCGGGGGGCGAAGGGACCCAGTACTTC.

The chain is built from TRBV5-1 and TRBJ2-1; TRBD2 matches 7 bases. The CDR3 extends over 14 amino acids. The germline CDR1 and CDR2 sequences are SGHRS and YFSETQ. The ends lost 4 bases at V and 3 bases at J; junction bases unmatched: 4. This CDR3 is CASSGRVSYNEQFF. The CDR3 DNA reads TGCGCCAGCAGCGGGAGGGTCAGCTACAATGAGCAGTTCTTC.

The rearrangement links TRBV9 to TRBJ2-5, with a possible D match to TRBD2 (6 bases). Trimming left V 0 bases short and J 5 bases short, with 20 bases between. CDR3 length: 17 amino acids. Germline CDR1 is SGDLS and CDR2 is YYNGEE. CDR3 DNA sequence: TGTGCCAGCAGCGTAGGCTCTTCGGGCGGGATCGGGGAGACCCAGTACTTC. This gives the protein CASSVGSSGGIGETQYF.

The chain recombines TRBV15 with TRBJ2-7, with D possibly being TRBD1 (6 bases). Trimming took 3 bases from V and 4 from J, leaving 16 bases between them. CDR1 is LNHNV and CDR2 is YYDKDF in the germline V gene (reference sequence). This CDR3 has 15 amino acids. CDR3 residues: CATSRGDDRLYEQYV. CDR3 coding DNA: TGTGCCACCAGCAGGGGCGACGACAGGTTGTACGAGCAGTACGTC.

V gene TRBV7-9 combines with J gene TRBJ1-2, with D possibly matching TRBD1 (6 bases). V lost 0 bases to trimming and J lost 6 bases, with 14 bases between them. Germline-derived CDR1 and CDR2 are SEHNR and FQNEAQ (reference sequence). The CDR3 totals 15 residues. The CDR3 DNA follows: TGTGCCAGCAGCTTAGCCGAGGGCAGGGGCGATGGCTACACCTTC. It is translated as CASSLAEGRGDGYTF.